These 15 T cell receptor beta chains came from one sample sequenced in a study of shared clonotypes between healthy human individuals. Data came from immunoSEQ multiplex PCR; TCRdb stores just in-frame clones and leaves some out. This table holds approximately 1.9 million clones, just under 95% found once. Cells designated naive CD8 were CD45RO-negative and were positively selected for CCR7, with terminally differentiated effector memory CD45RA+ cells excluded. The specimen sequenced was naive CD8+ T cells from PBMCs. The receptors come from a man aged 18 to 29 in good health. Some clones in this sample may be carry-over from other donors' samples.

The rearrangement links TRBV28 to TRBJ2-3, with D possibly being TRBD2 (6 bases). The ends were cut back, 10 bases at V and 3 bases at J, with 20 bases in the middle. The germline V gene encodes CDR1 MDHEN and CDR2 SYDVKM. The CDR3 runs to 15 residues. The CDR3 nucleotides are TGTGCCACCTATTTGGAGGGGCGTATTACAGATACGCAGTATTTT. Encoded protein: CATYLEGRITDTQYF. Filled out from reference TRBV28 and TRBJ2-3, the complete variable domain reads DVKVTQSSRYLVKRTGEKVFLECVQDMDHENMFWYRQDPGLGLRLIYFSYDVKMKEKGDIPEGYSVSREKKERFSLILESASTNQTSMYLCATYLEGRITDTQYFGPGTRLTVL.

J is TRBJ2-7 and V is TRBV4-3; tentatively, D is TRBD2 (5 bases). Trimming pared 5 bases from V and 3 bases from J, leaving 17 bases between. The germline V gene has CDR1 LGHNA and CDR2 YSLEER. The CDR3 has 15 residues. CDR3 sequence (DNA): TGCGCCAGCAGCACCCTACAAGGAGGAAACTACGAGCAGTACTTC. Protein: CASSTLQGGNYEQYF.

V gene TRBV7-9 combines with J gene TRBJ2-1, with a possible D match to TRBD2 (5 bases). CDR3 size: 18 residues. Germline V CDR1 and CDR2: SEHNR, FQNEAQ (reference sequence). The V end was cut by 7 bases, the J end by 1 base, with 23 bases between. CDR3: CASTLISGYSGSYNEQFF. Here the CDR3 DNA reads TGTGCCAGCACCCTCATCAGCGGCTATTCGGGGTCCTACAATGAGCAGTTCTTC.

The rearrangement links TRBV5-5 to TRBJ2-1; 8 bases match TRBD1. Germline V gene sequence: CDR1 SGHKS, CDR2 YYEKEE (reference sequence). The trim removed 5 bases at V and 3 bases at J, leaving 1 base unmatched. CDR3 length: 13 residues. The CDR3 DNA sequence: TGTGCCAGCAGGGACAGGGACTACAATGAGCAGTTCTTC. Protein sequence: CASRDRDYNEQFF.

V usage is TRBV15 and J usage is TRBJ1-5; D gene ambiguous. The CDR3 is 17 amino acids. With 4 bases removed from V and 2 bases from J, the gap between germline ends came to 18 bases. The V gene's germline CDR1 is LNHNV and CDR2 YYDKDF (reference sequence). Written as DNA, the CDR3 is TGTGCCACCAGCACACAAGGAACCCGTCTCGGCAATCAGCCCCAGCATTTT. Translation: CATSTQGTRLGNQPQHF.

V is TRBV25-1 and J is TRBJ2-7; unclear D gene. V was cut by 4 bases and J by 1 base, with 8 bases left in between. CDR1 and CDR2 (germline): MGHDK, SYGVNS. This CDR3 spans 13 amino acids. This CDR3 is CASSASGSYEQYF. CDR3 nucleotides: TGTGCCAGCAGTGCGTCGGGTTCCTACGAGCAGTACTTC.

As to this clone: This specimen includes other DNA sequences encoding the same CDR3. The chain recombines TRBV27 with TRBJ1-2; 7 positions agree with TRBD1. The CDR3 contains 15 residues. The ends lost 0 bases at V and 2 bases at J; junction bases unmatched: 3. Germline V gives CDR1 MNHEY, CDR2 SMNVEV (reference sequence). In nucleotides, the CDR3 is TGTGCCAGCAGTTTATCGGCAGGGGGGAACTATGGCTACACCTTC. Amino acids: CASSLSAGGNYGYTF.

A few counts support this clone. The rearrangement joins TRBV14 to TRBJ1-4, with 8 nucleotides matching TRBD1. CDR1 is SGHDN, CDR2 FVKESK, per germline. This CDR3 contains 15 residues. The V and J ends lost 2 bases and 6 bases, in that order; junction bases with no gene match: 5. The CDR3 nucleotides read TGTGCCAGCAGCCAAAGACAGGGGTGGGATGAAAAACTGTTTTTT. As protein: CASSQRQGWDEKLFF.

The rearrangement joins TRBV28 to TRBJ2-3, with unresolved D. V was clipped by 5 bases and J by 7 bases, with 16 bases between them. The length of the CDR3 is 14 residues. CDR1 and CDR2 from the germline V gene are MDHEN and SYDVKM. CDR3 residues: CASSPHSRYYTQYF. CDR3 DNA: TGTGCCAGCAGTCCCCATTCCAGATATTATACGCAGTATTTT.

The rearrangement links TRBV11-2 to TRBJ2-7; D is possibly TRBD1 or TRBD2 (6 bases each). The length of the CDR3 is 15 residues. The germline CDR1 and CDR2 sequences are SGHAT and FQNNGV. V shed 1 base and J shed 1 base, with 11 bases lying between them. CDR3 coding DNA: TGTGCCAGCAGCTTAGTGGGGGGCTATTCCTACGAGCAGTACTTC. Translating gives CASSLVGGYSYEQYF.

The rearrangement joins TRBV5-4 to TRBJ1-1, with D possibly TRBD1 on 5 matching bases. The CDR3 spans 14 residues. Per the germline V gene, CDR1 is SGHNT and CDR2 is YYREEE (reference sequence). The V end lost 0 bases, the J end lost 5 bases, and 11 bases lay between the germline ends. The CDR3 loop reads CASSLDGGGTEAFF. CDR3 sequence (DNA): TGTGCCAGCAGCTTGGATGGGGGAGGGACTGAAGCTTTCTTT.

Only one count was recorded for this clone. The chain's CDR3 is CASSLLGGGDTQYF. The CDR3 nucleotides read TGTGCCAGCAGCCTCTTAGGCGGGGGCGATACGCAGTATTTT. The chain employs TRBV6-6 and TRBJ2-3, with a tentative D call TRBD2 (7 bases). Per the germline V gene, CDR1 is MNHNY and CDR2 is SVGAGI (reference sequence). The V gene lost 6 bases and the J gene lost 6 bases, with 16 bases spanning the gap. The CDR3 totals 14 residues.

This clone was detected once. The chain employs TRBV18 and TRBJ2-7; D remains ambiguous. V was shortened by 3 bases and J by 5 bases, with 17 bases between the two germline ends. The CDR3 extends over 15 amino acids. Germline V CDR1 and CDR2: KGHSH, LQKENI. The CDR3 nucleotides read TGTGCCAGCTCACCTGAGAAGGGTGATAGGGACGAGCAGTACTTC. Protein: CASSPEKGDRDEQYF. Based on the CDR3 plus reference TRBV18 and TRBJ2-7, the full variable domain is NAGVMQNPRHLVRRRGQEARLRCSPMKGHSHVYWYRQLPEEGLKFMVYLQKENIIDESGMPKERFSAEFPKEGPSILRIQQVVRGDSAAYFCASSPEKGDRDEQYFGPGTRLTVT.

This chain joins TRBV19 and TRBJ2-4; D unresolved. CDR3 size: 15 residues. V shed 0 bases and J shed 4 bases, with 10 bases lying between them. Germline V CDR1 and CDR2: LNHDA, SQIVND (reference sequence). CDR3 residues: CASSIDRVQKNIQYF. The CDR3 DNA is TGTGCCAGTAGTATAGATCGGGTACAGAAAAACATTCAGTACTTC.

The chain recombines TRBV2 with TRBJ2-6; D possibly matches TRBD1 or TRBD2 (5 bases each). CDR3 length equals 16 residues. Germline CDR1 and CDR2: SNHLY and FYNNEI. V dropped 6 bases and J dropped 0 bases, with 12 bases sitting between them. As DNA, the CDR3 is TGTGCCAGCAGAGGGGAAGGAGGCTCTGGGGCCAACGTCCTGACTTTC. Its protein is CASRGEGGSGANVLTF. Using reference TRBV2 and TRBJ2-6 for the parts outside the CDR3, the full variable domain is EPEVTQTPSHQVTQMGQEVILRCVPISNHLYFYWYRQILGQKVEFLVSFYNNEISEKSEIFDDQFSVERPDGSNFTLKIRSTKLEDSAMYFCASRGEGGSGANVLTFGAGSRLTVL.